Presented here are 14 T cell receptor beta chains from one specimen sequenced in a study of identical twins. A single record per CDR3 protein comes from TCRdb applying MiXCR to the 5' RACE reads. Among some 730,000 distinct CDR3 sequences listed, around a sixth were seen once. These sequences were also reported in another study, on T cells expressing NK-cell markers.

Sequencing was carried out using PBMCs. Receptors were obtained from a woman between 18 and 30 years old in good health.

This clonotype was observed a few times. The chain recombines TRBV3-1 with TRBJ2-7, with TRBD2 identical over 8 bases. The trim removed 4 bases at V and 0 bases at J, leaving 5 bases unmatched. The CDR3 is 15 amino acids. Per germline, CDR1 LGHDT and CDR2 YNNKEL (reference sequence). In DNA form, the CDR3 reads TGTGCCAGCAGCCGGCCTAGCGGGCCCTCCTACGAGCAGTACTTC. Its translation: CASSRPSGPSYEQYF.

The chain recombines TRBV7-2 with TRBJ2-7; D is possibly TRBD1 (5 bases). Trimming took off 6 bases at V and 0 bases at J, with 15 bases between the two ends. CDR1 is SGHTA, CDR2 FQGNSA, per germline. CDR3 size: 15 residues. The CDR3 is CASSSRVLSSYEQYF. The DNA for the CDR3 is TGTGCCAGCAGTTCCAGGGTTTTGAGCTCCTACGAGCAGTACTTC.

The DNA for the CDR3 is TGTGCCAGCAGTCGACTTCTAGGGGAGAACACCGGGGAGCTGTTTTTT. Protein product: CASSRLLGENTGELFF. The V call is TRBV6-1, the J call TRBJ2-2; a possible D gene is TRBD1 (5 bases). The CDR3 length is 16 residues. The germline V gene has CDR1 MNHNS and CDR2 SASEGT. V was cut by 5 bases and J by 1 base, with 14 bases left in between.

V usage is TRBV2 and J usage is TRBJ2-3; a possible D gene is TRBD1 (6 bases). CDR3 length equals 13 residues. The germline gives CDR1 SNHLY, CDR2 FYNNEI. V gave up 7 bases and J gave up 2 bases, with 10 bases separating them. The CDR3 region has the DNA TGTGCCAGCACCACAGGGTCCACAGATACGCAGTATTTT. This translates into CASTTGSTDTQYF.

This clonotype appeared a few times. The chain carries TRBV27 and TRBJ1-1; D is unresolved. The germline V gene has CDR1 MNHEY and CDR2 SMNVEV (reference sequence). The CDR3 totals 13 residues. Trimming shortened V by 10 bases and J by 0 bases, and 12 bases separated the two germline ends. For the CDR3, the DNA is TGTGCCACCGGCGGGGTTATGAACACTGAAGCTTTCTTT. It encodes CATGGVMNTEAFF.

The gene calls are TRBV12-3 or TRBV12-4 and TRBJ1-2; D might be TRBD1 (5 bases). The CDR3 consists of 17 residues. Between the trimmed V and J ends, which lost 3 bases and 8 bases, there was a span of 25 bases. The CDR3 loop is CASSFDRGYQGSEGYTF. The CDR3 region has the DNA TGTGCCAGCAGTTTTGATCGGGGCTACCAGGGAAGCGAAGGCTACACCTTC.

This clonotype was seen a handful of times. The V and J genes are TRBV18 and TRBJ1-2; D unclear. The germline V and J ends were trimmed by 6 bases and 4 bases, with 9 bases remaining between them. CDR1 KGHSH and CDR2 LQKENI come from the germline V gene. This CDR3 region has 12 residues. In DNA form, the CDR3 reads TGTGCCAGCTCCGATCTGAGCTATGGCTACACCTTC. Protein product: CASSDLSYGYTF.

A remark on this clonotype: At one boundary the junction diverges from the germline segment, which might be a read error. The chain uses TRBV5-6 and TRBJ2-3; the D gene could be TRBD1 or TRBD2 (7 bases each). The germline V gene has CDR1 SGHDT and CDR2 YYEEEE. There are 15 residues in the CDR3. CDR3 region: CASSSGQRDTDTQYF. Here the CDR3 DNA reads TGTGCCAGCTCTTCGGGACAGCGGGACACAGATACGCAATATTTT.

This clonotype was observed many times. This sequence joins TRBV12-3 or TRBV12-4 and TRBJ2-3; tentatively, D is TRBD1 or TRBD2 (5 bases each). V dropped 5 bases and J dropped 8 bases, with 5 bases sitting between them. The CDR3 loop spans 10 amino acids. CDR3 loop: CASSGGTQYF. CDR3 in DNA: TGTGCCAGCAGTGGGGGTACGCAGTATTTT.

CDR3 loop: CATATGGEHQPQHF. The CDR3 DNA is TGTGCCACCGCGACAGGGGGAGAGCATCAGCCCCAGCATTTT. The rearrangement links TRBV10-3 to TRBJ1-5; TRBD1 aligns across 9 bases. Trimming took 10 bases from V and 5 from J; bases not matched to a gene: 9. The CDR3 has 14 residues. The germline V gene has CDR1 ENHRY and CDR2 SYGVKD.

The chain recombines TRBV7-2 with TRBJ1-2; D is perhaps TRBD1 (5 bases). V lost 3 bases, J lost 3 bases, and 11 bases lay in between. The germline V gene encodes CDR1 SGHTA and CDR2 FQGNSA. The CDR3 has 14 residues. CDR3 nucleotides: TGTGCCAGCAGCTTCCGGGACCCGGACTATGGCTACACCTTC. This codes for CASSFRDPDYGYTF.

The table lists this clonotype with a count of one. CDR3 in amino acids: CASSVSSGGRADTQYF. DNA for the CDR3: TGTGCCAGCAGCGTCAGCAGCGGGGGGCGGGCAGATACGCAGTATTTT. The chain combines TRBV9 with TRBJ2-3; 9 bases fit TRBD2. The CDR3 covers 16 residues. CDR1 SGDLS and CDR2 YYNGEE come from the germline V gene. Unmatched junction bases numbered 8, after V lost 2 bases and J lost 4 bases.

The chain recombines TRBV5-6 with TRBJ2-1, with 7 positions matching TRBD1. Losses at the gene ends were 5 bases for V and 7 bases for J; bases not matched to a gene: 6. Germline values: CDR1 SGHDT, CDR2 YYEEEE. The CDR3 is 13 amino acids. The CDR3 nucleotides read TGTGCCAGCAGGCCGACAGGGTGGAATGAGCAGTTCTTC. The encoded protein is CASRPTGWNEQFF.

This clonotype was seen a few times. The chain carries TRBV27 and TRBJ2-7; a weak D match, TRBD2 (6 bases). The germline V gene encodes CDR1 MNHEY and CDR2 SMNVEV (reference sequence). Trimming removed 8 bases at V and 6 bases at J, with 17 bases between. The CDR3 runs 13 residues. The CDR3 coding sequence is TGTGCCAGCCGTACGGGACTCGGGGCCGAGCAGTACTTC. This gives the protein CASRTGLGAEQYF.